This TCR beta chain was observed in a study of a mutant IDH1 vaccine in newly diagnosed glioma. Study context: Averaging roughly 40 years of age, treated patients were around 62% male and around 40% female. Before enrollment, the patients had been treated with radiotherapy alone, temozolomide alone, or both together. Most of them had received both. Study results and caveats: Vaccine-induced immune responses occurred in 93.3% of patients. Pseudoprogression appeared independent of alterations in top peripheral clonotypes.

Time point indicated: baseline, week 1 (first vaccination visit). Treatment indicated: pre-vaccination baseline after standard-of-care therapy. Comment on this clone: Antigen unknown. The missing conserved phenylalanine or tryptophan at the end of this CDR3 makes a read error likely. No DNA is shown, since the ends of the CDR3 on it are uncertain; the CDR3 is the one TCRdb lists.

Germline V gene sequence: CDR1 SGHDT, CDR2 YYEEEE. The CDR3 numbers 11 amino acids, ends counted. Produced via immunoSEQ multiplex PCR; TCRdb's table is partial and in-frame only. The sample yields just under 95,000 clones, roughly 78% seen once. The receptor was derived from a man aged 35 to 55 with glioma. This chain joins TRBV5-6 and TRBJ1-2. The source material was PBMCs, sampled from a glioma patient treated with radiotherapy, temozolomide or both. The CDR3 spells CASSAAEGPTL.